The clone carrying this TCR beta chain was observed many times. With a J-beta primer mix and a sample-barcoded 5' primer, a second PCR ran about 7 to 12 cycles. TCRdb reprocessed the 5' RACE reads with MiXCR, giving one entry per CDR3 protein. This sample yields hundreds of thousands of distinct CDR3 sequences, of which under 35% are seen a single time; roughly 17% belongs to the top ten. The CDR3 loop spans 16 amino acids. V was pared by 4 bases and J by 0 bases, with 14 bases between. Per germline, CDR1 SGHVS and CDR2 FNYEAQ. The donors, aged roughly 6 to 95, were healthy Caucasians from Russia. This sample was taken from a study of blood T cells in healthy people across ages.

Specimen: blood. This chain joins TRBV7-6 and TRBJ2-3; weak D call: TRBD2 (5 bases). The sequence was collected from a woman older than 75 in good health. Written as DNA, the CDR3 is TGTGCCAGCAGCTCCGGACTGATAACTAGCACAGATACGCAGTATTTT. This codes for CASSSGLITSTDTQYF.